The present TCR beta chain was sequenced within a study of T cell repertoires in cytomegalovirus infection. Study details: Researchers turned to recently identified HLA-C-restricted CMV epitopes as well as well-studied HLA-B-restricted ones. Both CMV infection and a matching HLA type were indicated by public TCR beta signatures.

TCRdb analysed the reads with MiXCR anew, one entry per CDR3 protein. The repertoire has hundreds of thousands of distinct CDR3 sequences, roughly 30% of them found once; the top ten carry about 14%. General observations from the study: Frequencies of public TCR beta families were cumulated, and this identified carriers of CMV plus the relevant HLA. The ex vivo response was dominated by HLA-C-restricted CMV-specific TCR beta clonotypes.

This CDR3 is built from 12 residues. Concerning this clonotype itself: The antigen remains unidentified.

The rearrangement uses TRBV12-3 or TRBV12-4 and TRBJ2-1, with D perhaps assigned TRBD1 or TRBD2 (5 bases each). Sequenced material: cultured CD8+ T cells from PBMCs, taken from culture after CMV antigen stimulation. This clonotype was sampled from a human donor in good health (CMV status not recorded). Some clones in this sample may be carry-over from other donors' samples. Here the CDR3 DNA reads TGTGCTTGTTTGAGTGAGGGGAATGAGCAGTTCTTC. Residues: CACLSEGNEQFF.